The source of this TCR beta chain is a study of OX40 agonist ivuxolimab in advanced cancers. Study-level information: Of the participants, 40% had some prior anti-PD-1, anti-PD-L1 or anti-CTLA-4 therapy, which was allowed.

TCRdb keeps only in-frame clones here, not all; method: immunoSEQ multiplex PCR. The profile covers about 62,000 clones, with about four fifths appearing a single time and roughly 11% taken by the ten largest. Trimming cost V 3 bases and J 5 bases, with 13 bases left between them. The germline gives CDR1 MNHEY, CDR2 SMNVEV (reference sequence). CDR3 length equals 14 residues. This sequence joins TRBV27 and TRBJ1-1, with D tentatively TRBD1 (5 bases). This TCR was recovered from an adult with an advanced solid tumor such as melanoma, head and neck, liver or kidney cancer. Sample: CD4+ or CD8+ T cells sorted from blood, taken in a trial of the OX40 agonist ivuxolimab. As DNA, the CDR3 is TGTGCCAGCAGTTTGCAGGGCCTTTCTACTGAAGCTTTCTTT. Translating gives CASSLQGLSTEAFF.